These 21 T cell receptor beta chains were sequenced from one sample in a study of T-cell memory formation after mild COVID-19. In TCRdb, the 5' RACE reads were re-called with MiXCR into one record per CDR3 protein. The table has about 200,000 distinct CDR3 sequences, 9% to 10% seen once. The specimen sequenced was PBMCs or a T cell subset sorted from them (not recorded which). These receptors were taken from a man between 18 and 29 years old who had mild COVID-19 (a few samples of this study predate the infection). Cell type and time point are not known.

CDR3 sequence (DNA): TGTGCCAGCGGAGAAGGGGGCTACGAGCAGTACGTC. Amino acid sequence: CASGEGGYEQYV. This rearrangement joins TRBV6-2 or TRBV6-3 to TRBJ2-7; tentative D call: TRBD1 (6 bases). CDR1 is MNHEY, CDR2 SVGEGT, per germline. With 8 bases removed from V and 3 bases from J, the gap between germline ends came to 11 bases. This CDR3 contains 12 residues.

The sample holds a few counts of this clonotype. The chain joins TRBV13 to TRBJ1-3; weak D call: TRBD1 (5 bases). Germline CDR1 is PRHDT and CDR2 is FYEKMQ (reference sequence). Trimming cost V 8 bases and J 1 base, with 18 bases left between them. The CDR3 runs 16 residues. DNA of the CDR3: TGTGCCAGCCGTTTTCCAGGGTTATCGTCTGGAAACACCATATATTTT. Translation: CASRFPGLSSGNTIYF.

The sample holds many counts of this clonotype. The CDR3 region is CASSYSTSLGEKLFF. CDR3 in DNA: TGTGCCAGCAGTTACTCGACGAGCCTGGGTGAAAAACTGTTTTTT. The J gene is TRBJ1-4, the V gene TRBV6-6; D remains ambiguous. The germline gives CDR1 MNHNY, CDR2 SVGAGI (reference sequence). The ends were cut back, 0 bases at V and 7 bases at J, with 12 bases in the middle. The CDR3 consists of 15 residues.

This clonotype has a handful of counts. V usage is TRBV12-3 or TRBV12-4 and J usage is TRBJ1-5; D is uncertain. CDR3 length: 14 amino acids. V was trimmed by 6 bases and J by 4 bases, leaving 13 bases between them. As DNA, the CDR3 is TGTGCCAGCAGCCTGCGGGGTACGAATCAGCCCCAGCATTTT. Amino acids: CASSLRGTNQPQHF.

The chain carries TRBV7-2 and TRBJ1-5; D unresolved. The CDR3 covers 13 residues. V lost 8 bases to trimming and J lost 0 bases, with 8 bases between them. Germline V gives CDR1 SGHTA, CDR2 FQGNSA. This CDR3 is CASGGLSNQPQHF. CDR3 in DNA: TGTGCCAGCGGTGGCCTTAGCAATCAGCCCCAGCATTTT.

This clonotype occurred a few times. V gene TRBV5-4 combines with J gene TRBJ1-2, with D perhaps matching TRBD1 (6 bases). This CDR3 is 14 amino acids long. From germline, CDR1 is SGHNT and CDR2 YYREEE (reference sequence). The ends were cut back, 0 bases at V and 8 bases at J, with 14 bases in the middle. CDR3 region: CASSLAGTGQGYTF. The DNA of the CDR3 is TGTGCCAGCAGCTTGGCGGGAACAGGGCAAGGCTACACCTTC.

The chain uses TRBV11-1 and TRBJ2-3; D is undetermined. Germline assignment: CDR1 SGHAT and CDR2 FQDESV (reference sequence). This CDR3 is 13 amino acids long. V shed 0 bases and J shed 5 bases, with 6 bases lying between them. The CDR3 reads CASSLALRDTQYF. The CDR3, as DNA: TGTGCCAGCAGCTTAGCGCTGAGAGATACGCAGTATTTT.

This clonotype was counted a few times. The rearrangement joins TRBV9 to TRBJ2-3; TRBD2 might be the D (5 bases). V lost 1 base, J lost 4 bases, and 13 bases lay in between. The CDR3 has 15 residues. Germline values: CDR1 SGDLS, CDR2 YYNGEE. The CDR3 loop is CASSVLAAGSDTQYF. CDR3 nucleotide sequence: TGTGCCAGCAGCGTATTGGCTGCGGGTTCAGATACGCAGTATTTT.

This clonotype was picked up a small number of times. The chain carries TRBV12-3 or TRBV12-4 and TRBJ1-5; 8 bases match TRBD1. The trim removed 6 bases at V and 2 bases at J, leaving 3 bases unmatched. The CDR3 sequence is 14 residues long. The CDR3 loop is CASRLGQGNQPQHF. For the CDR3, the DNA is TGTGCCAGCAGGCTGGGACAGGGCAATCAGCCCCAGCATTTT.

This clonotype occurred a few times. This chain joins TRBV6-1 and TRBJ2-3, with TRBD2 identical over 13 bases. Unmatched junction bases numbered 4, after V lost 6 bases and J lost 4 bases. Germline CDR1 and CDR2: MNHNS and SASEGT. The CDR3 length is 15 residues. Written as DNA, the CDR3 is TGTGCCAGCAGACGACTAGCGGGGGGAGCAGATACGCAGTATTTT. Its protein product is CASRRLAGGADTQYF.

This clonotype was seen a handful of times. V and J are TRBV27 and TRBJ2-7, with D hard to call. The V and J ends lost 0 bases and 6 bases respectively, with 12 bases between them. Germline V gene data show CDR1 as MNHEY and CDR2 as SMNVEV (reference sequence). The CDR3 spans 14 residues. CDR3 sequence (DNA): TGTGCCAGCAGTTTATCCGGACCCGGTCCCGAGCAGTACGTC. Translated: CASSLSGPGPEQYV.

This sequence joins TRBV6-2 or TRBV6-3 and TRBJ1-5, with 9 bases that match TRBD1. This CDR3 has 21 amino acids. V lost 2 bases to trimming and J lost 0 bases; unmatched junction nucleotides: 17. In germline, CDR1 is MNHEY, CDR2 SVGEGT. The CDR3 loop reads CASSYNVRTGVTLYSNQPQHF. For the CDR3, the DNA is TGTGCCAGCAGTTACAATGTTCGGACAGGGGTCACCCTGTATAGCAATCAGCCCCAGCATTTT.

This clonotype has more than one count but fewer than ten. The chain is built from TRBV7-2 and TRBJ2-3; possible D gene TRBD1, 5 bases. The CDR3 is made up of 13 amino acids. CDR1 SGHTA and CDR2 FQGNSA come from the germline V gene. V shed 6 bases and J shed 2 bases, with 9 bases lying between them. This chain's CDR3 is CASRWTNTDTQYF. The CDR3 region has the DNA TGTGCCAGCAGGTGGACAAACACAGATACGCAGTATTTT.

This clonotype was observed at least ten times. The V gene is TRBV7-2, the J gene TRBJ2-5; 10 bases fit TRBD1. The CDR3 runs 16 residues. CDR1 is SGHTA and CDR2 is FQGNSA in the germline V gene. V dropped 5 bases and J dropped 4; count of bases not matched to a gene: 10. The CDR3 is CASSTTPGQGSETQYF. CDR3 DNA sequence: TGTGCCAGCAGCACGACTCCGGGACAGGGGTCAGAGACCCAGTACTTC.

The chain combines TRBV12-3 or TRBV12-4 with TRBJ2-7, with 13 bases matching TRBD2. This CDR3 contains 16 residues. Trimming at V came to 5 bases and at J to 3 bases, leaving 7 bases not matched to a gene. The CDR3 region is CASSPGTSGVGYEQYV. DNA of the CDR3: TGTGCCAGCAGTCCAGGGACTAGCGGGGTCGGCTACGAGCAGTACGTC.

The rearrangement uses TRBV6-5 and TRBJ2-7, with 10 positions matching TRBD1. J lost 2 bases, V lost 8 bases, and 3 bases had no gene match. The CDR3 spans 13 residues. Germline CDR1 MNHEY, CDR2 SVGAGI. In DNA form, the CDR3 reads TGTGCCAGCCGGGACAGGGGACCCTACGAGCAGTACTTC. Its translation is CASRDRGPYEQYF.

This clonotype occurred a few times. This sequence joins TRBV20-1 and TRBJ1-5; the D gene is possibly TRBD1 (6 bases). Per the germline V gene, CDR1 is DFQATT and CDR2 is SNEGSKA (reference sequence). The CDR3 length is 13 residues. V lost 3 bases and J 11 bases, leaving 17 bases between the germline ends. The CDR3 nucleotides are TGCAGTGCTAGGGGGGCCTCAGGGAGGTCCCAGCATTTT. Translated, it gives CSARGASGRSQHF.

There are a few counts of this clonotype. The gene calls are TRBV12-3 or TRBV12-4 and TRBJ1-2, with TRBD1 as a possible D gene (5 bases). V was cut by 1 base and J by 7 bases, with 13 bases left in between. This CDR3 has 14 residues. The CDR3 loop reads CASSLVMGVGGYTF. The CDR3 DNA reads TGTGCCAGCAGTTTAGTGATGGGGGTTGGTGGCTACACCTTC.

This chain uses TRBV6-1 with TRBJ1-1; 8 bases line up with TRBD1. J lost 3 bases, V lost 3 bases, and 3 bases had no gene match. CDR3 length equals 14 residues. Germline CDR1 is MNHNS and CDR2 is SASEGT. The CDR3 loop is CASSDRGQDTEAFF. CDR3 coding DNA: TGTGCCAGCAGTGACAGGGGGCAAGACACTGAAGCTTTCTTT.

The chain has TRBV29-1 and TRBJ2-1; possibly TRBD2 for D (5 bases). Trimming took off 8 bases at V and 8 bases at J, with 22 bases between the two ends. CDR1 SQVTM and CDR2 ANQGSEA come from the germline V gene. The CDR3 has 14 residues. The CDR3 nucleotides read TGCAGCACAATGACCCCACCGAGGGTCCATGAGCAGTTCTTC. This sequence encodes CSTMTPPRVHEQFF.

This clonotype was observed a few times. The chain uses TRBV12-3 or TRBV12-4 and TRBJ2-5; a possible D gene is TRBD1 (5 bases). V was pared by 2 bases and J by 10 bases, with 14 bases between. CDR3 length equals 13 residues. The CDR3 is CASSLTGVPGQYF. Here the CDR3 DNA reads TGTGCCAGCAGTTTAACAGGCGTCCCAGGCCAGTACTTC.